This is a list of T cell receptor beta chains from one sample in a study of cytomegalovirus exposure and HLA in healthy donors. This table comes from immunoSEQ multiplex PCR, and its TCRdb copy is limited to in-frame clones, with some not included. Here the sample spans 130,000 or so clones, about 69% being singletons. The specimen was PBMCs. The source is a man younger than 45 in good health and CMV-seronegative. CDR3s include the opening cysteine and the closing phenylalanine or tryptophan. Fields, in order: CDR3 protein, D gene, clone size, V gene, J gene, CDR3 length. D genes are given only for firm matches. Expanded clones are given a class, and other clones once, few, many or no size at all.

cdr3_aa: CASSVGSGFNEQFF
d_call: NA
clone_size: NA
v_call: TRBV9
j_call: TRBJ2-1
cdr3_length: 14

cdr3_aa: CASSLVGPYNSPLHF
d_call: NA
clone_size: NA
v_call: TRBV5-1
j_call: TRBJ1-6
cdr3_length: 15

cdr3_aa: CASRWDSNYGYTF
d_call: TRBD1
clone_size: NA
v_call: TRBV19
j_call: TRBJ1-2
cdr3_length: 13

cdr3_aa: CASSQDRGGLKEKLFF
d_call: NA
clone_size: few
v_call: TRBV4-2
j_call: TRBJ1-4
cdr3_length: 16

cdr3_aa: CASSFGGGETQYF
d_call: TRBD2
clone_size: NA
v_call: TRBV27
j_call: TRBJ2-5
cdr3_length: 13

cdr3_aa: CASSEAGAGSGANVLTF
d_call: NA
clone_size: NA
v_call: TRBV25-1
j_call: TRBJ2-6
cdr3_length: 17

cdr3_aa: CASSSRDRDGNTIYF
d_call: TRBD1
clone_size: NA
v_call: TRBV9
j_call: TRBJ1-3
cdr3_length: 15

cdr3_aa: CSASTGSQYF
d_call: NA
clone_size: once
v_call: TRBV20-1
j_call: TRBJ2-5
cdr3_length: 10

cdr3_aa: CASSPGGYYEQYF
d_call: NA
clone_size: NA
v_call: TRBV18
j_call: TRBJ2-7
cdr3_length: 13

cdr3_aa: CSVVDQGRHYGYTF
d_call: NA
clone_size: NA
v_call: TRBV29-1
j_call: TRBJ1-2
cdr3_length: 14

cdr3_aa: CASSLGSYEQYF
d_call: NA
clone_size: NA
v_call: TRBV28
j_call: TRBJ2-7
cdr3_length: 12

cdr3_aa: CASSETLPTGELYNEQFF
d_call: NA
clone_size: NA
v_call: TRBV2
j_call: TRBJ2-1
cdr3_length: 18

cdr3_aa: CASSDEAGNNYGYTF
d_call: NA
clone_size: once
v_call: TRBV2
j_call: TRBJ1-2
cdr3_length: 15

cdr3_aa: CASSLGQFTEAFF
d_call: NA
clone_size: NA
v_call: TRBV5-1
j_call: TRBJ1-1
cdr3_length: 13

cdr3_aa: CASSLVATLAGVSYEQYF
d_call: TRBD2
clone_size: NA
v_call: TRBV7-2
j_call: TRBJ2-7
cdr3_length: 18

cdr3_aa: CSVARTVEGEAFF
d_call: NA
clone_size: few
v_call: TRBV29-1
j_call: TRBJ1-1
cdr3_length: 13

cdr3_aa: CASTNIGSSEAFF
d_call: NA
clone_size: NA
v_call: TRBV9
j_call: TRBJ1-1
cdr3_length: 13

cdr3_aa: CAIQGDEQYF
d_call: TRBD1
clone_size: NA
v_call: TRBV7-3
j_call: TRBJ2-7
cdr3_length: 10

cdr3_aa: CAISGRLARPYEQYF
d_call: TRBD2
clone_size: NA
v_call: TRBV10-3
j_call: TRBJ2-7
cdr3_length: 15

cdr3_aa: CASNLGGAPRMGYTF
d_call: NA
clone_size: NA
v_call: TRBV28
j_call: TRBJ1-2
cdr3_length: 15

cdr3_aa: CASSLILAKNIQYF
d_call: NA
clone_size: NA
v_call: TRBV7-8
j_call: TRBJ2-4
cdr3_length: 14

cdr3_aa: CASSFYGVRSGNTIYF
d_call: NA
clone_size: NA
v_call: TRBV5-8
j_call: TRBJ1-3
cdr3_length: 16

cdr3_aa: CASSLGQGSLGYTF
d_call: NA
clone_size: NA
v_call: TRBV12-1
j_call: TRBJ1-2
cdr3_length: 14

cdr3_aa: CASTDQPQHF
d_call: NA
clone_size: NA
v_call: TRBV28
j_call: TRBJ1-5
cdr3_length: 10

cdr3_aa: CASRRGGGRGANVLTF
d_call: TRBD1
clone_size: NA
v_call: TRBV4-1
j_call: TRBJ2-6
cdr3_length: 16

cdr3_aa: CASSHNTLSPEFF
d_call: NA
clone_size: NA
v_call: TRBV4-3
j_call: TRBJ2-1
cdr3_length: 13